This passage covers 8 T cell receptor beta chains from one sample sequenced in a study of T cell responses to AZD1222 COVID-19 vaccine. Method: immunoSEQ multiplex PCR; TCRdb's copy keeps in-frame clones and lacks some. The sample holds approximately 99,000 clones, 70% to 90% seen once. Sequencing used peripheral blood, obtained on day 0 of AZD1222 vaccination. Every receptor here comes from an adult in good health.

Concerning this clone itself: At one end, the junction sequence differs from germline, possibly due to a read error. The chain carries TRBV5-1 and TRBJ1-3, with D unresolved. CDR1 SGHRS and CDR2 YFSETQ come from the germline V gene. The CDR3 is made up of 15 amino acids. The CDR3 here is CASSLDPDFGNTIYF. In nucleotides, the CDR3 is TGTGCCAGCAGCTTGGATCCGGACTTTGGAAACACCATATATTTT. The full variable domain, its missing parts supplied by reference TRBV5-1 and TRBJ1-3, is KAGVTQTPRYLIKTRGQQVTLSCSPISGHRSVSWYQQTPGQGLQFLFEYFSETQRNKGNFPGRFSGRQFSNSRSEMNVSTLELGDSALYLCASSLDPDFGNTIYFGEGSWLTVV.

The gene calls are TRBV6-2 or TRBV6-3 and TRBJ2-3, with 11 bases matching TRBD2. The CDR3 totals 16 residues. Germline CDR1 MNHEY, CDR2 SVGEGT. The ends lost 2 bases at V and 2 bases at J; junction bases unmatched: 3. CDR3 DNA sequence: TGTGCCAGCAGTTACCGGGGACTAGCGGACACAGATACGCAGTATTTT. It encodes CASSYRGLADTDTQYF.

V usage is TRBV7-2 and J usage is TRBJ1-5; 8 nucleotides line up with TRBD1. The CDR3 length is 15 residues. The trim removed 3 bases at V and 2 bases at J, leaving 3 bases unmatched. Germline V gene lookup returns CDR1 SGHTA and CDR2 FQGNSA. This CDR3 reads CASSFRGRGNQPQHF. CDR3 DNA: TGTGCCAGCAGCTTCAGGGGGCGAGGCAATCAGCCCCAGCATTTT.

This rearrangement joins TRBV7-2 to TRBJ2-7; 7 nucleotides agree with TRBD1. This CDR3 comprises 16 residues. Looked up from germline, CDR1 is SGHTA and CDR2 is FQGNSA. J was trimmed by 4 bases and V by 2 bases; bases with no gene match: 11. CDR3 residues: CASSLQGARGFYEQYF. CDR3 bases: TGTGCCAGCAGCTTACAGGGCGCCAGGGGGTTTTACGAGCAGTACTTC. The whole variable domain, remainder taken from reference TRBV7-2 and TRBJ2-7, is GAGVSQSPSNKVTEKGKDVELRCDPISGHTALYWYRQSLGQGLEFLIYFQGNSAPDKSGLPSDRFSAERTGGSVSTLTIQRTQQEDSAVYLCASSLQGARGFYEQYFGPGTRLTVT.

This chain uses TRBV11-3 with TRBJ1-1; the D is unclear. V shed 1 base and J shed 0 bases, with 3 bases lying between them. This CDR3 spans 13 amino acids. Germline CDR1 is SGHNT and CDR2 is YENEEA. As DNA, the CDR3 is TGTGCCAGCAGCTTAGGGTTGAACACTGAAGCTTTCTTT. Its translation: CASSLGLNTEAFF.

The chain has TRBV18 and TRBJ1-3; tentatively, D is TRBD1 (5 bases). Trimming took off 3 bases at V and 2 bases at J, with 11 bases between the two ends. Germline loops: CDR1 KGHSH, CDR2 LQKENI. This CDR3 region has 15 residues. CDR3: CASSPDSSAGNTIYF. The CDR3 DNA reads TGTGCCAGCTCACCCGACAGCTCCGCTGGAAACACCATATATTTT. Supplemented by reference TRBV18 and TRBJ1-3, the full variable domain reads NAGVMQNPRHLVRRRGQEARLRCSPMKGHSHVYWYRQLPEEGLKFMVYLQKENIIDESGMPKERFSAEFPKEGPSILRIQQVVRGDSAAYFCASSPDSSAGNTIYFGEGSWLTVV.

The chain recombines TRBV5-6 with TRBJ2-7; maybe TRBD2 (6 bases). CDR1 and CDR2 (germline): SGHDT, YYEEEE. The CDR3 is 14 residues long. Trimming took off 5 bases at V and 6 bases at J, with 18 bases between the two ends. CDR3 in amino acids: CASRGWGEAGEQYF. The CDR3 DNA sequence: TGTGCCAGCAGGGGTTGGGGGGAGGCAGGCGAGCAGTACTTC.

The CDR3 protein is CASSQDPRGNTIYF. The DNA of the CDR3 is TGTGCCAGCAGCCAAGACCCGAGGGGAAACACCATATATTTT. The gene calls are TRBV4-2 and TRBJ1-3; no firm D call. Trimming removed 0 bases from V and 4 bases from J, with 7 bases in between. Germline V gene lookup returns CDR1 LGHNA and CDR2 YNFKEQ. The CDR3 covers 14 residues.